This T cell receptor beta chain was documented in a study of shared clonotypes between healthy human individuals. General study findings and limits: Estimated richness values were generally larger in naive subsets than in memory subsets.

About this clone itself: The antigen is not known.

Several immunoSEQ plates received, in even portions, the genomic DNA of each subset. Original processing notes: Owing to the provision of junction-only sequences devoid of quality scores by immunoSEQ, filtering differed. TCRdb's copy holds only in-frame clones and misses some; the assay was immunoSEQ multiplex PCR. V, J and clone size are taken as reported in that table, and D and trimming were inferred from the DNA itself. This table holds hundreds of thousands of clones, around 73% found once. The germline V gene encodes CDR1 SGHTA and CDR2 FQGNSA. V was clipped by 4 bases and J by 0 bases, with 10 bases between them. The CDR3 spans 14 residues.

Source material: memory CD4+ T cells sorted from blood. The subset: CD45RA-negative fraction. This chain connects TRBV7-2 to TRBJ2-7; D gene ambiguous. The source is a woman in her 30s in good health. CDR3 residues: CASSSSWGSYEQYF. CDR3 in DNA: TGTGCCAGCAGCTCCAGCTGGGGCTCCTACGAGCAGTACTTC.